A single sample gave rise to the 22 T cell receptor beta chains below, sequenced in a study of monozygotic twins with inflammatory bowel disease. Each CDR3 protein gets one entry in TCRdb, which reprocessed the 5' RACE reads and gives no DNA. The data include about 380,000 distinct CDR3 sequences; the top ten clones carry just over 2.5%. Sequencing was done on a sample of blood. These receptors all stem from a human donor with ulcerative colitis or Crohn's disease, or a healthy co-twin of an affected twin (not recorded which).

The CDR3 sequence is CASSYDGARGGYTF. The V and J genes are TRBV6-5 and TRBJ1-2. The CDR3 runs to 14 residues. The germline V gene encodes CDR1 MNHEY and CDR2 SVGAGI.

This sequence joins TRBV12-3 or TRBV12-4 and TRBJ2-3. The CDR3 spans 13 residues. The CDR3 reads CASSHPYTDTQYF.

This chain joins TRBV6-5 and TRBJ1-1; TCRdb calls TRBD1, which cannot be checked without DNA. CDR3 length: 13 residues. Germline lookup yields CDR1 MNHEY and CDR2 SVGAGI. The CDR3: CASSYGGHTEAFF.

The chain recombines TRBV5-4 with TRBJ2-1; the D gene TCRdb calls, TRBD2, cannot be checked with no DNA. Germline CDR1 and CDR2: SGHNT and YYREEE (reference sequence). The CDR3 has 17 amino acids. The CDR3 sequence is CASSSFLAGGNDNEQFF.

CDR3 sequence: CAISVEGTTDTQYF. The V and J genes are TRBV10-3 and TRBJ2-3. The CDR3 covers 14 residues. Per the germline V gene, CDR1 is ENHRY and CDR2 is SYGVKD.

V gene TRBV24-1 combines with J gene TRBJ2-1; TCRdb indicates TRBD1, and absent DNA this call remains unverified. The CDR3 sequence is 19 residues long. Germline lookup yields CDR1 KGHDR and CDR2 SFDVKD. CDR3 region: CATSDFVGTNNAGGNEQFF.

This chain links TRBV6-2 or TRBV6-3 with TRBJ2-5; TCRdb's D call, TRBD1, is unchecked because there is no DNA. Germline CDR1 MNHEY, CDR2 SVGEGT. This CDR3 is 16 amino acids long. This CDR3 is CASTRLGTGIQETQYF.

The rearrangement links TRBV6-2 or TRBV6-3 to TRBJ2-1. Germline V lookup: CDR1 MNHEY, CDR2 SVGEGT. This CDR3 region has 14 residues. CDR3 sequence reads: CATHRDFSYNEQFF.

This chain uses TRBV6-5 with TRBJ1-1; TCRdb outputs TRBD1, but without DNA this stays unchecked. CDR1 and CDR2 from the germline V gene are MNHEY and SVGAGI. The CDR3 runs to 15 residues. CDR3 sequence: CASSYLEGTGGVAFF.

The chain has TRBV5-1 and TRBJ2-5. The CDR3 covers 14 residues. Germline CDR1 SGHRS, CDR2 YFSETQ. The CDR3 sequence is CASSLGQPKGTQYF.

This chain connects TRBV5-1 to TRBJ2-3; without DNA, the TCRdb call of TRBD1 cannot be checked. Germline V lookup: CDR1 SGHRS, CDR2 YFSETQ. The CDR3 covers 15 residues. The CDR3 sequence is CASSLAGRGHDTQYF.

The V gene is TRBV27, the J gene TRBJ2-6; there is no DNA to check the TCRdb D call of TRBD2. The CDR3 is 21 residues long. Germline V gives CDR1 MNHEY, CDR2 SMNVEV (reference sequence). The CDR3 protein is CASSWTGTITTPRAGANVLTF.

CDR3 region: CSAKGRGGTYEQYF. The chain recombines TRBV20-1 with TRBJ2-7; TCRdb names TRBD1, which stays unverified in the absence of DNA. The CDR3 runs to 14 residues. Germline CDR1 is DFQATT and CDR2 is SNEGSKA (reference sequence).

The rearrangement joins TRBV5-1 to TRBJ2-1; lacking DNA, the TRBD1 call made by TCRdb goes unchecked. The CDR3 runs 15 residues. From germline, CDR1 is SGHRS and CDR2 YFSETQ. CDR3 protein: CASSLVGESYNEQFF.

The chain links TRBV9 to TRBJ1-1. Germline loops: CDR1 SGDLS, CDR2 YYNGEE. The CDR3 totals 14 residues. CDR3 amino acids: CASSVGRLNTEAFF. Looking up the rest from reference TRBV9 and TRBJ1-1 gives the full variable domain: DSGVTQTPKHLITATGQRVTLRCSPRSGDLSVYWYQQSLDQGLQFLIQYYNGEERAKGNILERFSAQQFPDLHSELNLSSLELGDSALYFCASSVGRLNTEAFFGQGTRLTVV.

J is TRBJ1-1 and V is TRBV6-2 or TRBV6-3. The CDR3 contains 13 residues. Germline V gives CDR1 MNHEY, CDR2 SVGEGT. The chain's CDR3 is CASSYPPRAEAFF.

The chain links TRBV3-1 to TRBJ2-2; TCRdb proposes TRBD1, but this gene call is untestable without DNA. CDR3 length: 12 residues. CDR1 is LGHDT and CDR2 is YNNKEL in the germline V gene (reference sequence). CDR3: CASKQGTRELFF.

J is TRBJ1-4 and V is TRBV7-6; absent DNA, TCRdb's TRBD1 call cannot be checked. In germline, CDR1 is SGHVS, CDR2 FNYEAQ. The CDR3 sequence is 17 residues long. This CDR3 is CASSPQRATGSGEKLFF.

This chain joins TRBV7-9 and TRBJ2-1; TCRdb designates TRBD2, a call that cannot be tested without DNA. The length of the CDR3 is 15 residues. Per the germline V gene, CDR1 is SEHNR and CDR2 is FQNEAQ (reference sequence). The CDR3 loop reads CASSTGTPTYNEQFF.

This rearrangement joins TRBV28 to TRBJ2-7; absent DNA, TCRdb's TRBD1 call cannot be checked. The CDR3 is 16 amino acids. Germline values: CDR1 MDHEN, CDR2 SYDVKM. The CDR3 region is CASRRDRGLSSYEQYF.

This sequence joins TRBV12-3 or TRBV12-4 and TRBJ2-7. The CDR3 runs 14 residues. This chain's CDR3 is CASSFGGGSYEQYF.

This chain uses TRBV7-2 with TRBJ2-5; as DNA is missing, the TRBD2 call by TCRdb cannot be tested. This CDR3 is 15 amino acids long. The V gene's germline CDR1 is SGHTA and CDR2 FQGNSA. The CDR3 protein is CASSAPTSGVETQYF.